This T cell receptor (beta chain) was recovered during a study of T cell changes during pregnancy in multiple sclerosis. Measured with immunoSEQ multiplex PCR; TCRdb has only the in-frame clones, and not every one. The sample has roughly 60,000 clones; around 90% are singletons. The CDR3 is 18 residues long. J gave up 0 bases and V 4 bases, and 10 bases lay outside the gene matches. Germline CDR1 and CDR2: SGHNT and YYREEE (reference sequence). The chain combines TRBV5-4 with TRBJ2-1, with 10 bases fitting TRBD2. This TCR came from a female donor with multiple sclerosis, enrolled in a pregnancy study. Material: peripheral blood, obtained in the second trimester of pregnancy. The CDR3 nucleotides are TGTGCCAGCAGCCTCGGGAGCGGGAGGGGGAGCTCCTACAATGAGCAGTTCTTC. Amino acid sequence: CASSLGSGRGSSYNEQFF.